A few counts support the clone carrying this TCR beta chain. Its antigen is currently unknown. This sample is part of a study of cytomegalovirus exposure and HLA in healthy donors. The CDR3 is 13 residues long. After removal of 6 bases from V and 3 bases from J, the junction contained 0 bases not matched to a gene. Germline V gene sequence: CDR1 SGHTA, CDR2 FQGNSA. Using immunoSEQ multiplex PCR, the repertoire was profiled, and TCRdb retains in-frame clones only, with some absent. The sample lists roughly 260,000 clones, approximately 90% occurring once. General observations from the study: Specificity for CMV antigens was confirmed in vitro for a few of the CMV-associated chains. Generally TCR sequences proved uncommon, though certain public TCRs appeared in numerous donors.

This chain connects TRBV7-2 to TRBJ2-2; 8 nucleotides agree with TRBD2. Sequenced material: PBMCs. The TCR originated in a man younger than 35 in good health and CMV-seronegative. In DNA, the CDR3 is TGTGCCAGCAGGCGGGGGGACACCGGGGAGCTGTTTTTT. This codes for CASRRGDTGELFF.